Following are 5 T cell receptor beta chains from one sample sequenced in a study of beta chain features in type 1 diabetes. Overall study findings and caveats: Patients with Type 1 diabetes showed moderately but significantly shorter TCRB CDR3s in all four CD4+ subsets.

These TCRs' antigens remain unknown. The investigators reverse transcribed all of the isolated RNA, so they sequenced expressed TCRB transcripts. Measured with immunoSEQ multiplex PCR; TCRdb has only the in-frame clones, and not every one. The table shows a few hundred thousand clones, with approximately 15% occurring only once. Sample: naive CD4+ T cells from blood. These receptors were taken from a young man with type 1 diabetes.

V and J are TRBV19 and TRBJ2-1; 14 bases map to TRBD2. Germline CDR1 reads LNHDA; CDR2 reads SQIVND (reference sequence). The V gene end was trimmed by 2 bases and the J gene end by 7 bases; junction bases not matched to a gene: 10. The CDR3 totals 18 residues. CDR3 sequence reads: CASSIIGLAGGGENEQFF. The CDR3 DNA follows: TGTGCCAGTAGTATAATCGGACTAGCGGGAGGAGGTGAAAATGAGCAGTTCTTC. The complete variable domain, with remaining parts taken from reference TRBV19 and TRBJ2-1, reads DGGITQSPKYLFRKEGQNVTLSCEQNLNHDAMYWYRQDPGQGLRLIYYSQIVNDFQKGDIAEGYSVSREKKESFPLTVTSAQKNPTAFYLCASSIIGLAGGGENEQFFGPGTRLTVL.

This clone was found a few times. CDR3 DNA sequence: TGTGCCAGCAGCGCCGACAGGAGGAGCTCCTATAATTCACCCCTCCACTTT. Its translation is CASSADRRSSYNSPLHF. The rearrangement joins TRBV11-3 to TRBJ1-6, with D perhaps TRBD1 (6 bases). V was clipped by 5 bases and J by 0 bases, with 14 bases between them. The CDR3 is made up of 17 amino acids. Germline loops: CDR1 SGHNT, CDR2 YENEEA.

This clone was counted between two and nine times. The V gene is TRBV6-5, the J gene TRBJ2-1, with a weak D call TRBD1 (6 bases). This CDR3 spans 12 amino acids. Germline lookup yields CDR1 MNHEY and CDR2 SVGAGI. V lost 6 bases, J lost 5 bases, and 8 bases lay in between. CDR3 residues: CASRGQHNEQFF. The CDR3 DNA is TGTGCCAGCAGGGGACAACACAATGAGCAGTTCTTC.

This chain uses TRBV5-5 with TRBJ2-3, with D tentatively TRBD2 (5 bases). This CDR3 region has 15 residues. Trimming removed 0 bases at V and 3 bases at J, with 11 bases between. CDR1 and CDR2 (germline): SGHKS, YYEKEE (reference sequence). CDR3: CASSLDLTGTDTQYF. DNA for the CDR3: TGTGCCAGCAGCTTGGATCTTACGGGAACAGATACGCAGTATTTT. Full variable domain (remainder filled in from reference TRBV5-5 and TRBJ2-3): DAGVTQSPTHLIKTRGQQVTLRCSPISGHKSVSWYQQVLGQGPQFIFQYYEKEERGRGNFPDRFSARQFPNYSSELNVNALLLGDSALYLCASSLDLTGTDTQYFGPGTRLTVL.

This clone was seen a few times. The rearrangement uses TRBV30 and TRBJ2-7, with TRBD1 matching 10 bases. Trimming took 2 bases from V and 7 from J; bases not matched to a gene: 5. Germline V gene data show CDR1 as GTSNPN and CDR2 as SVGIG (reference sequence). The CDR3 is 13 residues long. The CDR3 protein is CAWSPGQGGEQYF. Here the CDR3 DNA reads TGTGCCTGGAGTCCTGGACAGGGGGGGGAGCAGTACTTC.